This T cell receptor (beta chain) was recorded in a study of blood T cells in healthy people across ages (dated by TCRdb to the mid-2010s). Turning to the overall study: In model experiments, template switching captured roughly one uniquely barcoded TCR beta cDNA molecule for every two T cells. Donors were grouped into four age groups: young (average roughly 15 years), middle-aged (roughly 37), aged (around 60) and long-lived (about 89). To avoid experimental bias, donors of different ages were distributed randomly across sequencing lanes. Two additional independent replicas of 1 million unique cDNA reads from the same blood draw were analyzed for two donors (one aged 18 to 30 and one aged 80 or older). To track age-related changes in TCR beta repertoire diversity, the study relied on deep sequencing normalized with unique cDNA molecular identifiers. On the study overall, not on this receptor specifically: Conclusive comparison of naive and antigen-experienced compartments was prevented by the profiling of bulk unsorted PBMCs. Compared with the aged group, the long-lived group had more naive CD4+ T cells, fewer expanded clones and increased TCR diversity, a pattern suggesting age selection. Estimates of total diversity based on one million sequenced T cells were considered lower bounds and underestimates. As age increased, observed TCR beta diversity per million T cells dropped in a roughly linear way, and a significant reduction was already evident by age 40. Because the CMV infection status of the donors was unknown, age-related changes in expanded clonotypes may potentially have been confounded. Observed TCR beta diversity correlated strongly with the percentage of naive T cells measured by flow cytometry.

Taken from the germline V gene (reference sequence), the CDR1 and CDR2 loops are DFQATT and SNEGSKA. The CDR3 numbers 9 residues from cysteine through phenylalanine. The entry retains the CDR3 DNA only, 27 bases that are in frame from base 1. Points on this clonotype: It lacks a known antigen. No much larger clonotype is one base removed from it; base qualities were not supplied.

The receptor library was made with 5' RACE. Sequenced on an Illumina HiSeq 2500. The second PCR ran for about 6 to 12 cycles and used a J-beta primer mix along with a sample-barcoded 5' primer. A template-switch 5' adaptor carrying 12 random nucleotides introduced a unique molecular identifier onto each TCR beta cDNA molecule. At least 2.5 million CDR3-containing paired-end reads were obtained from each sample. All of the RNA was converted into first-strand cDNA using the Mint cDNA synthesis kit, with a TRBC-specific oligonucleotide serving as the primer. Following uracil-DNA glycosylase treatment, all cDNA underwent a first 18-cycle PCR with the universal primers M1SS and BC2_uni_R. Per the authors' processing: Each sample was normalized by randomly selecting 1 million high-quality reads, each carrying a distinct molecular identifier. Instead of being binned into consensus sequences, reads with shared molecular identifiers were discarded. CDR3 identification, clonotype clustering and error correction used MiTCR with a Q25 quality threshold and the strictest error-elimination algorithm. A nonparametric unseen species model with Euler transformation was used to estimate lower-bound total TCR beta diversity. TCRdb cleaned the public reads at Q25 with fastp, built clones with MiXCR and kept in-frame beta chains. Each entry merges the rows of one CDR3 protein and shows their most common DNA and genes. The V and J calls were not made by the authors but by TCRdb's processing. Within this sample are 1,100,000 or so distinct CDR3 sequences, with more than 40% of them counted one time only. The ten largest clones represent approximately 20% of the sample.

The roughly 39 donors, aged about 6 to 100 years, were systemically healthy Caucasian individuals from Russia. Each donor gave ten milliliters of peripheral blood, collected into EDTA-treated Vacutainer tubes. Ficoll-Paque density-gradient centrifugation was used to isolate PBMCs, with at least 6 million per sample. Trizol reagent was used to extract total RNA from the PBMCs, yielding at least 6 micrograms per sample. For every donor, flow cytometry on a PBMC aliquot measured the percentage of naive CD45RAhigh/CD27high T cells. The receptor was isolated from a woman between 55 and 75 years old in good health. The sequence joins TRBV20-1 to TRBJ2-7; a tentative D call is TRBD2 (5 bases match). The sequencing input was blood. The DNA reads TGCAGCGGCGGGCCCTTACAGTACTTC. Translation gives CSGGPLQYF.